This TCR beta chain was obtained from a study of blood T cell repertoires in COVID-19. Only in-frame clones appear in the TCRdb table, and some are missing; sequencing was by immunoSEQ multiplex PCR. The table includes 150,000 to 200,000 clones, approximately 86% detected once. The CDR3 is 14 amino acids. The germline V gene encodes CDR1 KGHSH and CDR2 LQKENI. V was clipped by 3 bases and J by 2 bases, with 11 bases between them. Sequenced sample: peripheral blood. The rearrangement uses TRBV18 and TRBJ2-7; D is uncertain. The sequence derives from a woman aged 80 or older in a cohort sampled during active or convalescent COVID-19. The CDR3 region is CASSPDTSPYEQYF. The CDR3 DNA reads TGTGCCAGCTCACCCGACACTTCCCCCTACGAGCAGTACTTC.